The entry that follows covers one T cell receptor beta chain sequence. The antigen is undetermined. These data originate in a study of blood T cells in healthy people across ages. A second roughly 6 to 11 cycle PCR used barcoded and J-beta primers. TCRdb re-derived calls from the 5' RACE reads in MiXCR, one entry per CDR3 protein. The sample includes roughly 730,000 distinct CDR3 sequences, roughly 56% of them seen just once. Study-wide results and caveats: It was held that diversity estimates obtained from one million T cells represented underestimates. As naive T cell percentage varied, TCR beta diversity correlated strongly with it. The study found more naive CD4+ cells and higher diversity in long-lived than aged donors.

The germline V and J ends were trimmed by 6 bases and 3 bases, with 15 bases remaining between them. CDR1 is DFQATT, CDR2 SNEGSKA, per germline (reference sequence). CDR3 length: 13 residues. This clonotype was sampled from a man aged 35 to 55 in good health. The chain recombines TRBV20-1 with TRBJ2-7; D is tentatively TRBD1 or TRBD2 (5 bases each). The sample was blood. The CDR3 bases are TGCAGTGCCGTCTTGGGGGACGTCTACGAGCAGTACTTC. This gives the protein CSAVLGDVYEQYF.